A selection of T cell receptor beta chains follows, all from one sample in a study of T cells after posttransplantation cyclophosphamide. Profiled with immunoSEQ multiplex PCR; TCRdb holds only in-frame clones, not every one. Observed in the sample are more than 40,000 clones, none of them singletons. Specimen: PBMCs. All receptors derive from a man aged 35 to 55 in good health, CMV-negative, and a related stem cell transplant donor. Both conserved end residues are part of each CDR3. The D gene is left open where the match is weak. The size entry gives how often the clone was seen (once, few, many) or a class if it is expanded.

size	D	J	V	CDR3	DNA
few	TRBD1	TRBJ1-6	TRBV9	CASSPSRETGGGGSPLHF	TGTGCCAGCAGCCCCAGCAGAGAGACAGGGGGCGGAGGTTCACCCCTCCACTTT
many	NA	TRBJ2-7	TRBV21-1	CASSKVPEQSYEQYF	TGTGCCAGCAGCAAAGTACCAGAACAATCCTACGAGCAGTACTTC
many	NA	TRBJ2-2	TRBV28	CASRQSGGGELFF	TGTGCCAGCAGACAGTCTGGAGGTGGGGAGCTGTTTTTT
many	TRBD1	TRBJ1-2	TRBV14	CASSLGQGNYGYTF	TGTGCCAGCAGCCTCGGACAGGGCAACTATGGCTACACCTTC
many	TRBD2	TRBJ2-3	TRBV5-1	CASSYGGSGSTDTQYF	TGCGCCAGCAGCTACGGAGGTAGCGGGAGCACAGATACGCAGTATTTT
many	TRBD1	TRBJ2-7	TRBV7-9	CASREAGGAYEQYF	TGTGCCAGCAGGGAAGCAGGGGGCGCGTACGAGCAGTACTTC
many	NA	TRBJ1-1	TRBV10-1	CASSELVDAEAFF	TGCGCCAGCAGTGAGTTGGTAGATGCTGAAGCTTTCTTT
many	TRBD1	TRBJ2-5	TRBV5-1	CASSSSGGLQETQYF	TGCGCCAGCAGCTCTTCAGGGGGCCTCCAAGAGACCCAGTACTTC
many	NA	TRBJ1-5	TRBV30	CAWDRRGNQPQHF	TGTGCCTGGGACCGCCGGGGGAATCAGCCCCAGCATTTT
many	TRBD1	TRBJ2-3	TRBV4-3	CASSQFLTGGADTQYF	TGCGCCAGCAGCCAATTTTTAACAGGGGGCGCAGATACGCAGTATTTT